This entry concerns a single T cell receptor (beta chain). CDR1 DFQATT and CDR2 SNEGSKA come from the germline V gene (reference sequence). With 1 base clipped from V and 6 bases from J, the junction kept 10 bases outside the gene matches. CDR3 size: 15 residues. Patients counted as stable if ophthalmopathy did not develop within 18 months. This record belongs to a study of T cells in Graves' hyperthyroidism and ophthalmopathy. As for the study in general: The blood sample was taken at first diagnosis, before treatment began.

Authors of the study amplified TCR beta CDR3 regions from RNA transcripts. RT-PCR in the first round (using the HTBI primer set) targeted the TCR CDR3. TCRdb reprocessed the multiplex PCR reads with MiXCR, giving one entry per CDR3 protein. In the table there are about 290,000 distinct CDR3 sequences, roughly an eighth of which are singletons. Material: blood. This TCR was recovered from a middle-aged woman with Graves' hyperthyroidism. This chain joins TRBV20-1 and TRBJ2-5; 8 bases are shared with TRBD2. The CDR3: CSARAPLAGGKTQYF. CDR3 nucleotides: TGCAGTGCTAGAGCCCCTCTAGCGGGCGGGAAGACCCAGTACTTC.